This passage covers 15 T cell receptor beta chains from one sample sequenced in a study of blood T cells in healthy people across ages. Sample-barcoded 5' priming and a J-beta primer mix drove a second PCR of roughly 6 to 12 cycles. TCRdb called the 5' RACE reads again in MiXCR, with one record for every CDR3 protein. This sample has roughly 790,000 distinct CDR3 sequences, with more than 40% found just once. Sample: blood. These receptor sequences come from a woman in her sixties or seventies in good health.

DNA of the CDR3: TGCAGTGCTAGGTCTAGCGGGAGCTACGAGCAGTACTTC. Translation gives CSARSSGSYEQYF. V and J are TRBV20-1 and TRBJ2-7, with 10 bases aligning to TRBD2. The CDR3 totals 13 residues. Germline trimming cut 3 bases from V and 3 bases from J; bases unmatched to any gene: 2. Germline values: CDR1 DFQATT, CDR2 SNEGSKA (reference sequence).

This sequence joins TRBV4-3 and TRBJ2-3; 7 positions match TRBD2. There are 18 residues in the CDR3. Per germline, CDR1 LGHNA and CDR2 YSLEER. The V and J ends lost 4 bases and 0 bases, in that order; junction bases with no gene match: 13. The CDR3 sequence: CASSLDLLGTMSTDTQYF. The CDR3 DNA is TGCGCCAGCAGCCTCGACCTGCTTGGGACTATGAGCACAGATACGCAGTATTTT.

As regards this clonotype: A much larger clone differs from this one at a single base, so this may be a read error. The chain has TRBV11-2 and TRBJ2-1; D uncertain. The end of the DNA fits TRBJ2-7 better, so the J call may be wrong. The CDR3 runs to 15 residues. Germline lookup yields CDR1 SGHAT and CDR2 FQNNGV. The CDR3 DNA reads as TGTGCCAGCAGCTTAAACCAAGGGTCTCGTGGTGAGCAGTACTTC. Protein: CASSLNQGSRGEQYF.

This sequence joins TRBV14 and TRBJ2-1; D gene uncertain. CDR3 size: 13 residues. Trimming cost V 3 bases and J 6 bases, with 9 bases left between them. In germline, CDR1 is SGHDN, CDR2 FVKESK. CDR3: CASSQVHGNEQFF. The CDR3, as DNA: TGTGCCAGCAGCCAGGTACATGGCAATGAGCAGTTCTTC.

V and J are TRBV4-3 and TRBJ2-5, with 9 bases matching TRBD2. The CDR3 runs 16 residues. The germline V gene encodes CDR1 LGHNA and CDR2 YSLEER. V lost 4 bases, J lost 4 bases, and 10 bases stayed unmatched. This CDR3 is CASSPEPSGMGETQYF. The CDR3 region has the DNA TGCGCCAGCAGCCCCGAGCCTAGCGGGATGGGAGAGACCCAGTACTTC.

This chain's CDR3 is CAISRGGTQTSTYEQYF. Written as DNA, the CDR3 is TGTGCCATCAGCCGGGGAGGCACCCAAACCTCCACCTACGAGCAGTACTTC. The chain has TRBV10-3 and TRBJ2-7; tentatively, D is TRBD2 (6 bases). The germline gives CDR1 ENHRY, CDR2 SYGVKD. Trimming took off 6 bases at V and 2 bases at J, with 23 bases between the two ends. The CDR3 is 17 amino acids.

This clonotype turned up a few times. The chain carries TRBV20-1 and TRBJ2-4; no definite D call. Germline CDR1 reads DFQATT; CDR2 reads SNEGSKA (reference sequence). This CDR3 has 11 residues. The V end lost 4 bases, the J end lost 8 bases, and 9 bases lay between the germline ends. The CDR3 loop reads CSAKDLDIQYF. The CDR3 nucleotides read TGCAGTGCTAAAGACTTGGACATTCAGTACTTC.

This clonotype was picked up a small number of times. The rearrangement uses TRBV20-1 and TRBJ2-1; 13 bases fit TRBD2. V was clipped by 5 bases and J by 10 bases; unmatched bases: 11. Germline CDR1 reads DFQATT; CDR2 reads SNEGSKA (reference sequence). This CDR3 has 15 residues. The DNA for the CDR3 is TGCAGTGCTCTACTCACTAGCGGGAGGGCCAACGAGCAGTTCTTC. Amino acids: CSALLTSGRANEQFF.

This clonotype was detected a few times. The J gene is TRBJ1-5, the V gene TRBV20-1; TRBD1 agrees at 7 bases. The junction had 11 bases not matched to a gene; V was cut back by 6 bases and J by 3 bases. Germline V lookup: CDR1 DFQATT, CDR2 SNEGSKA (reference sequence). The CDR3 is 15 amino acids. This chain's CDR3 is CSAKPGTVNNQPQHF. The CDR3 DNA is TGCAGTGCCAAACCCGGGACAGTGAACAATCAGCCCCAGCATTTT.

The chain has TRBV7-3 and TRBJ2-1; D may be TRBD1 (6 bases). The V end was cut by 1 base, the J end by 4 bases, with 11 bases between. The CDR3 length is 15 residues. Germline-derived CDR1 and CDR2 are SGHTA and FQGTGA. CDR3: CASSLNRDTYNEQFF. Here the CDR3 DNA reads TGTGCCAGCAGCTTAAATAGGGACACGTACAATGAGCAGTTCTTC.

V gene TRBV4-3 combines with J gene TRBJ2-7, with TRBD1 as a possible D gene (6 bases). Trimming pared 1 base from V and 5 bases from J, leaving 15 bases between. Germline CDR1 and CDR2: LGHNA and YSLEER. CDR3 size: 15 residues. In nucleotides, the CDR3 is TGCGCCAGCAGCCAAGGCCCGGACAGCTACGACGAGCAGTACTTC. Amino acid sequence: CASSQGPDSYDEQYF.

The chain is built from TRBV20-1 and TRBJ2-2; maybe TRBD1 (5 bases). V lost 0 bases to trimming and J lost 6 bases, with 23 bases between them. Germline V lookup: CDR1 DFQATT, CDR2 SNEGSKA (reference sequence). The CDR3 contains 18 residues. The CDR3 is CSARDYAGWEGDAGELFF. DNA of the CDR3: TGCAGTGCTAGAGATTACGCAGGGTGGGAAGGCGACGCCGGGGAGCTGTTTTTT.

Turning to this clonotype: A much larger clone is a single base away; this may be a read error. The chain joins TRBV4-3 to TRBJ2-3; TRBD1 or TRBD2 may be the D gene (6 bases each). This CDR3 comprises 15 residues. V was shortened by 0 bases and J by 4 bases, with 11 bases between the two germline ends. Germline lookup yields CDR1 LGHNA and CDR2 YSLEER. DNA for the CDR3: TGCGCCAGCAGCCAAGATTTGGGGGGCCCAGATACGCAGTATTTT. Translating it yields CASSQDLGGPDTQYF.

This clonotype was detected only a few times. This rearrangement joins TRBV5-1 to TRBJ2-7; D remains ambiguous. The germline gives CDR1 SGHRS, CDR2 YFSETQ. V was pared by 1 base and J by 5 bases, with 10 bases between. There are 13 residues in the CDR3. For the CDR3, the DNA is TGCGCCAGCAGCTTGAGTAAGGGAAACGAGCAGTACTTC. This encodes CASSLSKGNEQYF.

This clonotype was detected a few times. The V call is TRBV9, the J call TRBJ2-3; D might be TRBD1 or TRBD2, each matching 5 bases. Germline V gives CDR1 SGDLS, CDR2 YYNGEE. There are 17 residues in the CDR3. V lost 1 base and J 0 bases, leaving 15 bases between the germline ends. CDR3 sequence (DNA): TGTGCCAGCAGCGTACCCCGGGACGCTCCTAGCACAGATACGCAGTATTTT. Its translation: CASSVPRDAPSTDTQYF.